This entry describes one TCR beta chain. Its antigen is as yet unknown. This sample stems from a study of beta chain features in type 1 diabetes. The study reverse transcribed the entire isolated RNA, so it sequenced expressed TCRB transcripts. Only in-frame clones appear in the TCRdb table, and some are missing; sequencing was by immunoSEQ multiplex PCR. The sample has some 150,000 clones; 11% are singletons. The junction had 14 bases not matched to a gene; V was cut back by 5 bases and J by 7 bases. Germline V lookup: CDR1 MDHEN, CDR2 SYDVKM. The CDR3 runs 16 residues. Study-wide findings and caveats: Across all four CD4+ subsets, people with type 1 diabetes showed modestly shorter TCRB CDR3s.

This sequence originates from a man between 18 and 29 years old in good health. The sequencing sample was made of central memory CD4+ T cells from blood. V and J are TRBV28 and TRBJ2-4, with 7 bases identical to TRBD1. CDR3 in DNA: TGTGCCAGCAGTGCAGCGGACAGGAATTATTTCAACATTCAGTACTTC. Its translation: CASSAADRNYFNIQYF.